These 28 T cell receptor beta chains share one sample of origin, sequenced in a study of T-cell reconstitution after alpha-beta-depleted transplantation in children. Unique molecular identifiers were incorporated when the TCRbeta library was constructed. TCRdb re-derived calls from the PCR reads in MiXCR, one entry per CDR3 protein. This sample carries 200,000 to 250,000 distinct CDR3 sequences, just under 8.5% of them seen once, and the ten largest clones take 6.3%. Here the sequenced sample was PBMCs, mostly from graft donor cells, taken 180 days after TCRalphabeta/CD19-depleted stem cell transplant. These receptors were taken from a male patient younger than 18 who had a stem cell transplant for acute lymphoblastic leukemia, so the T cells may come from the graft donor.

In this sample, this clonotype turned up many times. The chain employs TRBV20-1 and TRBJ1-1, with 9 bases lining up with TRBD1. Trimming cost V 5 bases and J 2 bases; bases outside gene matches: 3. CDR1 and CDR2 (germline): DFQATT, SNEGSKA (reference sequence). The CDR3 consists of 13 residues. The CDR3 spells CSAHRGPNTEAFF. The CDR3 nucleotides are TGCAGTGCTCACAGGGGGCCAAACACTGAAGCTTTCTTT.

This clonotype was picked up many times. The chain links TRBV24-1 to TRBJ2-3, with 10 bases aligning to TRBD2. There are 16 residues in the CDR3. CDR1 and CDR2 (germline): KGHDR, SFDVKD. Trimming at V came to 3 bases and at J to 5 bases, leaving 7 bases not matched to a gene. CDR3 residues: CATSDSGRAEGDTQYF. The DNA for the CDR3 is TGTGCCACCAGTGATAGCGGGAGGGCCGAGGGAGATACGCAGTATTTT.

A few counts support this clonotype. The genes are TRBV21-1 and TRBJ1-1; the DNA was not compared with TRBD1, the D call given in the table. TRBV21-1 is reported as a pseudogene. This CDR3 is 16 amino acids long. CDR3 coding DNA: TGTGCTAGCAGCAAAAGACGACGGGGGGTGAACACTGAAGCTTTCTTT. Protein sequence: CASSKRRRGVNTEAFF.

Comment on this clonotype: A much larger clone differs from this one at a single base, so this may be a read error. CDR3 coding DNA: TGTGCCAGCAGCTTAAAACTGGAATACGGCTACACCTTC. Residues: CASSLKLEYGYTF. The chain joins TRBV7-8 to TRBJ1-2, with D hard to call. There are 13 residues in the CDR3. Germline lookup yields CDR1 SGHVS and CDR2 FQNEAQ. Between the trimmed V and J ends, which lost 2 bases and 8 bases, there was a span of 12 bases.

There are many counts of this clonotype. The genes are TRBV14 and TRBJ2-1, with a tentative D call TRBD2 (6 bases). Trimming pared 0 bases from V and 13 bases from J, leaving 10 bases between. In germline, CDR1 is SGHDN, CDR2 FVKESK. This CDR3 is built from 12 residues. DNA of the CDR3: TGTGCCAGCAGCCAAGATAGGCGGGGCCAGTTCTTC. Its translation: CASSQDRRGQFF.

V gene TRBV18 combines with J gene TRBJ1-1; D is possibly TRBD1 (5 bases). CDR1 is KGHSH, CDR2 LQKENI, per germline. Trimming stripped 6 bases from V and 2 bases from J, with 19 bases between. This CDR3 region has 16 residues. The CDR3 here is CASSPDPGRSNTEAFF. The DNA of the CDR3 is TGTGCCAGCTCGCCCGATCCGGGACGAAGTAACACTGAAGCTTTCTTT.

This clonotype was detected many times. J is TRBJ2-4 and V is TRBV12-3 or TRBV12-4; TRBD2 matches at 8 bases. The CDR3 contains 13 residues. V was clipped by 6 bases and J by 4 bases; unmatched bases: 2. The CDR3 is CASRKREKNIQYF. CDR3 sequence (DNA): TGTGCCAGCAGAAAGCGGGAGAAAAACATTCAGTACTTC.

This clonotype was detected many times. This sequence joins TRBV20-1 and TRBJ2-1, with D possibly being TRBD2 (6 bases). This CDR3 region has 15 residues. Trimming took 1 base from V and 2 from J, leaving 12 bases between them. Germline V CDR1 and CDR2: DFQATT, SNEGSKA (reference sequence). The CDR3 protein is CSARVHRGAYNEQFF. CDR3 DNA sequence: TGCAGTGCTAGAGTTCATCGCGGGGCCTACAATGAGCAGTTCTTC.

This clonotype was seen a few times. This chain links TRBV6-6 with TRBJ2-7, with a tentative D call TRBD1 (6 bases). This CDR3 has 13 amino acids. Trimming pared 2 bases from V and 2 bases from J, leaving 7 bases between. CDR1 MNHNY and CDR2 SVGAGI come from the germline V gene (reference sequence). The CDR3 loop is CASSYPGAYEQYF. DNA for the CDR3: TGTGCCAGCAGTTACCCAGGGGCCTACGAGCAGTACTTC.

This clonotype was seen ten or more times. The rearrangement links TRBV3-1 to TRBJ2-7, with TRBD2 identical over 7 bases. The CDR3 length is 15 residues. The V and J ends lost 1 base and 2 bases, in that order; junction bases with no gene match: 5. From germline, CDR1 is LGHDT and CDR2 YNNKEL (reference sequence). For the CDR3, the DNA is TGTGCCAGCAGCCAAGTTCTGCGGGAGACCTACGAGCAGTACTTC. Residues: CASSQVLRETYEQYF.

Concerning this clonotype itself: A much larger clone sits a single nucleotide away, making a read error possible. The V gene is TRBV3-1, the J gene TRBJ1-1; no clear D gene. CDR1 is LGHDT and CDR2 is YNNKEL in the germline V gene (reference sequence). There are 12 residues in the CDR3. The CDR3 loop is CATSQENSGAFF. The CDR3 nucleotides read TGTGCCACCAGCCAAGAGAACAGTGGAGCTTTCTTT. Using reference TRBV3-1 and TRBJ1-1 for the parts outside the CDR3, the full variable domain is DTAVSQTPKYLVTQMGNDKSIKCEQNLGHDTMYWYKQDSKKFLKIMFSYNNKELIINETVPNRFSPKSPDKAHLNLHINSLELGDSAVYFCATSQENSGAFFGQGTRLTVV.

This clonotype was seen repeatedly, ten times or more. CDR3 residues: CSARDGTSGSETQYF. In nucleotides, the CDR3 is TGCAGTGCTAGAGATGGGACTAGCGGGAGTGAGACCCAGTACTTC. The chain recombines TRBV20-1 with TRBJ2-5, with 14 bases fitting TRBD2. The CDR3 contains 15 residues. J lost 5 bases, V lost 0 bases, and 2 bases had no gene match. The germline V gene encodes CDR1 DFQATT and CDR2 SNEGSKA (reference sequence).

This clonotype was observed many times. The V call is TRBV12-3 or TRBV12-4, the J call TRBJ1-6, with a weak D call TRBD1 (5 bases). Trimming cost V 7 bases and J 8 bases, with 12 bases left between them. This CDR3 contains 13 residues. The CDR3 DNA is TGTGCCAGCATCTCGGGGGGGGATTCACCCCTCCACTTT. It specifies CASISGGDSPLHF.

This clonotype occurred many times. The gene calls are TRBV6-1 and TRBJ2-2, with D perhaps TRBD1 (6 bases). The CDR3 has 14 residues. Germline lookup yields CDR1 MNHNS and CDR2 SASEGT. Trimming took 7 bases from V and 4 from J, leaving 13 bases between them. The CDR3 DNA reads TGTGCCAGCACATTAGGGGGTTTCACCGGGGAGCTGTTTTTT. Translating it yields CASTLGGFTGELFF.

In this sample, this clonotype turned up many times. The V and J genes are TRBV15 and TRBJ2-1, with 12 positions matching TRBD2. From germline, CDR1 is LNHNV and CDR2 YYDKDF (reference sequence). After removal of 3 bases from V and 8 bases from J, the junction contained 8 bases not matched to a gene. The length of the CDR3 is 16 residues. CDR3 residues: CATSSRLAGGPDEQFF. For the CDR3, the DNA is TGTGCCACCAGCAGCCGCCTAGCGGGGGGGCCTGATGAGCAGTTCTTC.

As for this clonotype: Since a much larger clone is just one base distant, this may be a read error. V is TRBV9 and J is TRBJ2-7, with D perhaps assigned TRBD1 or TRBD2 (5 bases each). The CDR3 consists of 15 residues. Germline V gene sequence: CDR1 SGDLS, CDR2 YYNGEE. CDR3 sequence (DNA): TGTGCCAGCAGCGTCGCGTCAGGGAGCTCCGACGAGCAGTACTTC. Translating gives CASSVASGSSDEQYF.

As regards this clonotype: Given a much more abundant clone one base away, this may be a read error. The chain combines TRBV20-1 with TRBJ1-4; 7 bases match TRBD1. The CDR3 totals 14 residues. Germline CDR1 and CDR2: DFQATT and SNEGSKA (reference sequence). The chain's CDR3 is CSATQGTTNENLFF. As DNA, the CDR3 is TGCAGTGCAACACAGGGGACAACTAATGAAAACCTGTTTTTT.

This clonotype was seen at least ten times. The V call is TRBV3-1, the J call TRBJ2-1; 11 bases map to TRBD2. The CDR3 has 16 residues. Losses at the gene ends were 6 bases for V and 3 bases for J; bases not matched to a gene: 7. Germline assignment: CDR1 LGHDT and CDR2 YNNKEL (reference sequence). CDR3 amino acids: CASSLYSGRVYNEQFF. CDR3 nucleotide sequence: TGTGCCAGCAGTCTATATAGCGGGAGGGTCTACAATGAGCAGTTCTTC.

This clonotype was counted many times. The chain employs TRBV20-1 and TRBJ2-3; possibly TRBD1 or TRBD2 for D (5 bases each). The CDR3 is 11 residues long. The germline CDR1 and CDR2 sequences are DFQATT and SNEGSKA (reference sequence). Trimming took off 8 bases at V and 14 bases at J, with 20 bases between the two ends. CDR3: CSPGPGPVLYF. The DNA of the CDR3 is TGCAGTCCGGGACCGGGCCCAGTTTTGTATTTT.

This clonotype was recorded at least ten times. The CDR3: CASSEARSRTLIANYGYTF. CDR3 DNA: TGTGCCAGCAGTGAAGCGCGCTCCCGTACTCTGATAGCTAACTATGGCTACACCTTC. This chain uses TRBV2 with TRBJ1-2; D is unclear. CDR3 length: 19 residues. Germline CDR1 and CDR2: SNHLY and FYNNEI. V was trimmed by 0 bases and J by 0 bases, leaving 20 bases between them. The full variable domain, in which reference TRBV2 and TRBJ1-2 provide the parts outside the CDR3, is EPEVTQTPSHQVTQMGQEVILRCVPISNHLYFYWYRQILGQKVEFLVSFYNNEISEKSEIFDDQFSVERPDGSNFTLKIRSTKLEDSAMYFCASSEARSRTLIANYGYTFGSGTRLTVV.

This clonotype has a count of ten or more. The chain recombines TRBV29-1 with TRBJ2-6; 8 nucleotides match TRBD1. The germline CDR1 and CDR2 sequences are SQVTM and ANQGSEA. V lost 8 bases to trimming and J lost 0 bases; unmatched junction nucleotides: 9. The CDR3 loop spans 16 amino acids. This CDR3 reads CSTSGTGPSGANVLTF. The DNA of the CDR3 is TGCAGCACTTCCGGGACAGGCCCCTCTGGGGCCAACGTCCTGACTTTC. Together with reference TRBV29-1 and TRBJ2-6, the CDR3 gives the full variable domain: SAVISQKPSRDICQRGTSLTIQCQVDSQVTMMFWYRQQPGQSLTLIATANQGSEATYESGFVIDKFPISRPNLTFSTLTVSNMSPEDSSIYLCSTSGTGPSGANVLTFGAGSRLTVL.

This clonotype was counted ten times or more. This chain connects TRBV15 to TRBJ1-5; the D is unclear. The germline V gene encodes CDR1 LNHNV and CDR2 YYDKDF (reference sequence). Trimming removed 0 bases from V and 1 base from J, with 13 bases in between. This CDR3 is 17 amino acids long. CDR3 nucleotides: TGTGCCACCAGCAGAGATCTATTCGCCAAGAGCAATCAGCCCCAGCATTTT. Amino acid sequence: CATSRDLFAKSNQPQHF.

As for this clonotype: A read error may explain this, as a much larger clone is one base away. The CDR3 region is CSVSRDGGQTDTQYF. CDR3 DNA: TGCAGCGTTTCCCGGGACGGGGGGCAGACAGATACGCAGTATTTT. The chain joins TRBV29-1 to TRBJ2-3, with a weak D call TRBD2 (7 bases). The V end lost 5 bases, the J end lost 3 bases, and 18 bases lay between the germline ends. Germline-derived CDR1 and CDR2 are SQVTM and ANQGSEA. The CDR3 has 15 residues.

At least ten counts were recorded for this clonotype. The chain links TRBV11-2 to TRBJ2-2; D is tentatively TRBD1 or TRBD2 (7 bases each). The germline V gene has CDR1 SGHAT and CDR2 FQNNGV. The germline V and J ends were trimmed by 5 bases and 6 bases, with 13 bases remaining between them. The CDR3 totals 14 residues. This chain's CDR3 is CASSPGGGPGELFF. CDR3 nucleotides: TGTGCCAGCAGCCCAGGGGGGGGGCCCGGGGAGCTGTTTTTT. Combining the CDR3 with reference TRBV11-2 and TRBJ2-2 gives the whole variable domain EAGVAQSPRYKIIEKRQSVAFWCNPISGHATLYWYQQILGQGPKLLIQFQNNGVVDDSQLPKDRFSAERLKGVDSTLKIQPAKLEDSAVYLCASSPGGGPGELFFGEGSRLTVL.

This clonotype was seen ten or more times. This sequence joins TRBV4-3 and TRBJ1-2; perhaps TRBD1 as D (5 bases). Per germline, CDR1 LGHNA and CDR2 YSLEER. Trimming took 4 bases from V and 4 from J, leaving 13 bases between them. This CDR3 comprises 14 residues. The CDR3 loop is CASSRGGELYGYTF. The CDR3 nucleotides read TGCGCCAGCAGCCGCGGAGGGGAACTCTATGGCTACACCTTC.

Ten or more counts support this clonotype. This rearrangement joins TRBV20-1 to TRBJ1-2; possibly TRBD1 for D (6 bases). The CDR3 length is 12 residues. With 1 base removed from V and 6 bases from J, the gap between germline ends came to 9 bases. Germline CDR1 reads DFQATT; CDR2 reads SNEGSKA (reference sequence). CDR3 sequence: CSARATGNGYTF. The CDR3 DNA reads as TGCAGTGCTAGAGCAACAGGGAATGGCTACACCTTC.

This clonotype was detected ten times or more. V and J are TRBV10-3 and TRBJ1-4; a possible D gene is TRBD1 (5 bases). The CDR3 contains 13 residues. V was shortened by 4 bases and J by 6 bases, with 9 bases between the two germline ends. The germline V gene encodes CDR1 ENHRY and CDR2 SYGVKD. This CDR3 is CAISGQLDEKLFF. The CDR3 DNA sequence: TGTGCCATCAGTGGACAGTTAGATGAAAAACTGTTTTTT.

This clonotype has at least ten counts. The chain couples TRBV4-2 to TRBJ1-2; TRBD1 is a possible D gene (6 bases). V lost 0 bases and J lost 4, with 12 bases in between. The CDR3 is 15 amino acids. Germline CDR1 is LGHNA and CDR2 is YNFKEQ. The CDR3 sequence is CASSQDLRGSYGYTF. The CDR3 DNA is TGTGCCAGCAGCCAAGATTTAAGGGGGTCCTATGGCTACACCTTC.